This T cell receptor beta chain was identified in a study of cytomegalovirus exposure and HLA in healthy donors (dated by TCRdb to about 2017). General notes on the study: In an earlier analysis of several hundred of the donors, 276 Gb of sequence data and some 120 million unique TCR beta sequences from 150 million to 200 million T cells were reported. An early release covering 550 to 650 HLA-typed donors comprised approximately 300 gigabases of sequencing data and around 86 million unique TCR sequences. Among the approximately 400 genotyped donors, 75% to 90% belonged to the genetic ancestry cluster associated with self-reported Caucasian donors. The study was designed to test whether signatures of past pathogen exposure could be identified by cataloging public T cell receptors. The T cell repertoires of 700 or so subjects were profiled by immunosequencing and related to cytomegalovirus serostatus. Along with the approximately 650-subject first cohort, a separate validation cohort of about 110 different subjects was used. To predict cytomegalovirus infection status, the study brought together high-throughput TCR immunosequencing, statistical association of individual TCRs with disease status, and machine learning. In a later analysis, previously published TCR beta repertoires from 670 or so donors were re-analyzed and high-resolution HLA genotyping was added so that TCR occurrence patterns could be studied. The later analysis used no new phenotypic data to find candidate immune exposures, relying instead on TCR beta sequences and their occurrence across donors. An earlier analysis of 587 of the donors used high-throughput TCR beta sequencing to judge whether each TCR beta V gene segment behaved as functional or pseudogenic. Donor age, sex, ethnicity and CMV serostatus were compiled alongside the repertoire data. Genome-wide SNP genotypes for about three fifths of the roughly 670 donors were used in a later genetic analysis, which treated that subset as a discovery cohort. Every discovery cohort repertoire had been produced on one sequencing platform. HLA typing included class I and class II loci at four-digit resolution. The number of typed donors differed by locus: 629-630 for A, B, C, DRB1 and DQB1; approximately 520 for DQA1; around 580 for DPA1; and around 470 for DPB1. Several DR-DQ haplotypes were treated as single units for association and clustering because of strong linkage in the cohort. Among about 410 genotyped donors of the cohort, an average of roughly 230,000 unique TCR beta nucleotide sequences was sequenced per donor, of which about 20% were non-productive. On the study overall, not on this receptor specifically: A later genetic analysis associated a missense DCLRE1C variant with V-gene and J-gene trimming of TCR beta chains, and an independent cohort replicated the association. In a later genetic analysis, fewer N-insertions in productive TCRs were reported among donors in an Asian-associated ancestry cluster than the approximately 710-donor mean. In vitro tests confirmed that a few of the cytomegalovirus-associated TCR beta chains recognize cytomegalovirus antigens. According to the authors, the approach could potentially be generalized to other disease states and immunological phenotypes. Cytomegalovirus status was reported to be diagnosed by the classifier with high specificity and sensitivity in both the original and validation cohorts. Because counts were too low, roughly 18 rarely observed V segments, including chromosome 9 orphons, were left out of the earlier analysis of roughly 600 of the donors. According to a later analysis, most CMV-associated TCR beta chains appeared to be HLA-restricted, and the HLA associations seemed to be driven largely by CMV exposure. A further reported finding was that TCR beta sequences accurately predicted the HLA-A and HLA-B alleles for most subjects in the first cohort. Some IMGT-functional V segments, including TRBV6-2 and TRBV6-3, could not be distinguished by the 87-base-pair reads and were therefore excluded. A total of 150 to 200 TCR beta chains were listed by the study as associated with cytomegalovirus. Correlated functional status among segregating V segments might reflect linkage disequilibrium, but an unknown experimental factor could not be ruled out. The sequencing pipeline was judged likely to have produced a cluster of highly shared sequence variants as a technical artifact. In a later analysis, the rate of TCR association differed among HLA loci, with DRB1 alleles having the most associated TCRs and HLA-C alleles having the fewest. Because HLA typing was missing for some donors at each locus, association tests included only the typed subset. Roughly uniform sequencing depth across donors was assumed in presence/absence analyses, although this assumption may not hold. When HLA alleles, especially DR and DQ, strongly co-occurred, TCR associations were difficult to assign to individual alleles. Immune exposure information for the cohort was limited to CMV serostatus. An earlier analysis of several hundred of the donors showed that most TCR beta V segments appeared in productive rearrangements either about 90% or about 30% of the time, which broadly matched IMGT annotations. At a false discovery rate of 0.05, a later analysis linked under 20,000 TCR beta sequences to specific HLA alleles. In this cohort, only TCR beta chains were sequenced, and detectable features were limited by the absence of alpha or paired-chain data. While some public TCRs were present in many individuals, most TCR sequences turned up only very rarely across donors. Compared with equally common non-associated chains, HLA-associated TCR beta chains in a later analysis were more clonally expanded and had lower generation probabilities. Several of the top co-occurrence clusters appeared to be linked to parvovirus B19, influenza, CMV and Epstein-Barr virus, according to a later analysis.

The library came from the immunoSEQ multiplex PCR assay. For the multiplex PCR, a mixture combining 60 forward primers for TCR Vbeta segments and 13 reverse primers for TCR Jbeta segments was used. Amplification of the CDR3 region of rearranged TCR beta genes was performed with a multiplex PCR assay on genomic DNA. Amplified TCR beta libraries were sequenced as 87-base-pair reads on the Illumina HiSeq System. The study's processing was this. A later analysis tallied roughly 78 million unique TCR beta chains across the 700 or so repertoires, and around 10 million of those chains were shared by two or more donors. Raw reads were error-corrected and collapsed into unique sequences with a nearest-neighbor algorithm that merged closely related sequences to remove PCR and sequencing errors. To assign V, D and J gene segments, CDR3 sequences were aligned to IMGT reference sequences. For a sequence to be retained, a match of at least six nucleotides was required to both a V gene segment and a J gene segment. Rearrangements were called productive when the CDR3 lacked stop codons and stayed in frame with V and J; all others were non-productive. CDR3 was defined by IMGT convention, running from the second conserved V-encoded cysteine to the conserved J-encoded phenylalanine. In an earlier analysis of more than 550 of the donors, sequences lacking an unambiguous match to a single V gene segment were excluded. An earlier analysis of 587 of the donors called V segments functional above 56.7% productive rearrangements and segregating when the between-donor standard deviation exceeded 5%. To diagnose cytomegalovirus status from the catalog of TCR beta chain sequences, a statistical classification framework was built. V and J gene assignment, in a later analysis, came from comparing TCR nucleotide sequences with IMGT/GENE-DB human TR gene sequences. The TCRdist pipeline was used in a later analysis to assign CDR3 sequences and most-parsimonious VDJ recombination scenarios. In a later analysis, every TCR beta chain was defined by the combination of its CDR3 amino acid sequence and its V-gene family, and reads without a unique V-gene family were dropped. To address suspected cross-contamination and a sequencing artifact, a later analysis removed several hundred highly shared, low-generation-probability nucleotide sequences. For each public chain, a later analysis derived a clonal expansion index from normalized ranks of inferred template counts within each repertoire. In a later analysis, generation probabilities were computed with a VDJ recombination model fitted to out-of-frame rearrangements, and the resulting probabilities were checked against IGoR. In a later analysis, TCR-TCR, TCR-HLA and TCR-CMV co-occurrence was scored with hypergeometric tests, and a repertoire-size bias correction was applied to TCR pairs. A later analysis estimated false discovery rates by permuting HLA or CMV assignments 20 times. A later analysis grouped co-occurring TCRs with DBSCAN, adding TCRdist sequence similarity when clustering within HLA-allele-positive subsets. Co-occurrence clustering excluded repertoires with fewer than 30,000 or more than 120,000 public chains, plus five with anomalous nucleotide sharing. TCRdb provides this immuneACCESS table in a form limited to in-frame rearrangements. Some clones are lacking; in checked studies, under half of them reflect an unresolved V gene, and why the rest are absent is not known. Clone size and the V and J calls come from that table; the DNA yielded D and trimming. This sample is represented by under 200,000 clones; approximately 73% of them were singletons. The ten biggest clones cover approximately 5.1% of the sample.

As to this clone: Its recognized antigen is unknown. No base qualities exist here, and no much larger clone lies one base off it.

The cohort consisted of 600 or so healthy bone marrow donors. At the time of sampling, every cohort member was nominally healthy, though immune exposures that went unrecorded were likely present. The donor tested CMV seropositive and was one of the 289 seropositive cohort members. A peripheral blood sample was collected from each donor, and TCR beta sequencing was performed on peripheral blood mononuclear cells. Genomic DNA was extracted from the blood cell samples with the Qiagen DNeasy Blood Extraction Kit. At the junction V is shortened by 5 bases and J by 4 bases; bases outside the gene matches: 7. The CDR3 covers 15 residues, taking in both the cysteine and the phenylalanine. Only CDR3 DNA remains: 45 bases, in frame from the first base. From a lookup of the germline V gene, CDR1 and CDR2 are KGHSH and LQKENI.

The chain joins TRBV18 to TRBJ2-1; 8 junctional bases match TRBD2. The TCR originated in a woman between 18 and 30 years old in good health and CMV-seropositive. The sample consisted of PBMCs. The DNA reads TGTGCCAGCTCATCCAAAGCGGGGGCGTACAATGAGCAGTTCTTC. Its protein is CASSSKAGAYNEQFF.